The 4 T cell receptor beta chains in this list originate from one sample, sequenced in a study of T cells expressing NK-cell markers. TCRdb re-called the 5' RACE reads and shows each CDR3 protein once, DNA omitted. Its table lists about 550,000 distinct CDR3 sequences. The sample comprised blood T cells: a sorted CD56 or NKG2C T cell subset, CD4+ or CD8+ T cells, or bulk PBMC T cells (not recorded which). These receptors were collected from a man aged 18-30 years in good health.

The CDR3 sequence is CATSRLGVNTGELFF. The V and J genes are TRBV15 and TRBJ2-2; the D call from TCRdb, TRBD2, cannot be confirmed without DNA. CDR1 is LNHNV, CDR2 YYDKDF, per germline (reference sequence). The CDR3 is made up of 15 amino acids.

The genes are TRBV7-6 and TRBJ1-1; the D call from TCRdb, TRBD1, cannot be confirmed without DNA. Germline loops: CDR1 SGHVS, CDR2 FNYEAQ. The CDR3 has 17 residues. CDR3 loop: CASSFAGTGILNTEAFF.

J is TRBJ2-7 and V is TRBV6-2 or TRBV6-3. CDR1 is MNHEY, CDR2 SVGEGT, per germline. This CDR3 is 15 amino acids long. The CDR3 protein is CASSYIESHGYEQYF.

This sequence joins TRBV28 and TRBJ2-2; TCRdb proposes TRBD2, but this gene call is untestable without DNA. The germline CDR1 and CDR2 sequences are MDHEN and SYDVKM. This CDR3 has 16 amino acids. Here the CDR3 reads CASIQKSLAVTGELFF.